A single TCR beta chain is shown here with its context. Its antigen is still unknown. Other DNA sequences in the same sample also yield this CDR3. This entry is derived from a study of shared clonotypes between healthy human individuals. The J segment lost 3 bases and the V segment lost 0 bases, leaving 4 bases of the junction unmatched. CDR3 length: 15 residues. CDR1 SGHRS and CDR2 YFSETQ come from the germline V gene. Regarding the study as a whole: Enrolling few donors narrowed the genetic and exposure-history diversity that was represented. Naive CD4 clonotypes overlapped across a few donors at approximately 5.5%.

Some clones are missing from TCRdb's copy, which holds only in-frame ones; the method was immunoSEQ multiplex PCR. The sample carries roughly 2,000,000 clones, 93% recorded once. CD45RO-negative CD8 cells positively selected for CCR7 made up the naive population, which excluded terminally differentiated effector memory CD45RA+ cells. Participating donors were healthy, HIV-negative adults free of recent acute infections or vaccinations. The TCR originated in a man younger than 35 in good health. Some clones in this sample may be carry-over from other donors' samples. J is TRBJ2-7 and V is TRBV5-1; 9 bases agree with TRBD2. The sequenced sample consisted of naive CD8+ T cells from PBMCs. CDR3 DNA sequence: TGCGCCAGCAGCTTGGCGGCTAGCGGGATCTACGAGCAGTACTTC. It translates to CASSLAASGIYEQYF.